What follows describes a single T cell receptor beta chain. Antigen: not known. Repertoires were generated with immunoSEQ multiplex PCR, while TCRdb's copy carries only in-frame clones and drops some. This table has more than 70,000 clones, approximately 94% appearing once. The junction had 8 bases not matched to a gene; V was cut back by 5 bases and J by 7 bases. The CDR3 consists of 14 residues. CDR1 MNHEY and CDR2 SVGAGI come from the germline V gene. The entry originates in a study of OX40 agonist ivuxolimab in advanced cancers. Study overall: Each patient was given ivuxolimab into a vein every 2 weeks, at 0.01 to 10 mg/kg.

Study-level results: The average count of expanded clones was higher among CD8+ T cells than among CD4+. Antigens targeted by the expanded peripheral T cells were not determined.

The rearrangement joins TRBV6-5 to TRBJ1-5, with 7 positions matching TRBD1. The sequence derives from an adult with an advanced solid tumor such as melanoma, head and neck, liver or kidney cancer. The sequenced sample was CD4+ or CD8+ T cells sorted from blood, obtained in a trial of the OX40 agonist ivuxolimab. CDR3 sequence reads: CASSPTGAEQPQHF. The DNA for the CDR3 is TGTGCCAGCAGTCCAACAGGGGCCGAGCAGCCCCAGCATTTT.